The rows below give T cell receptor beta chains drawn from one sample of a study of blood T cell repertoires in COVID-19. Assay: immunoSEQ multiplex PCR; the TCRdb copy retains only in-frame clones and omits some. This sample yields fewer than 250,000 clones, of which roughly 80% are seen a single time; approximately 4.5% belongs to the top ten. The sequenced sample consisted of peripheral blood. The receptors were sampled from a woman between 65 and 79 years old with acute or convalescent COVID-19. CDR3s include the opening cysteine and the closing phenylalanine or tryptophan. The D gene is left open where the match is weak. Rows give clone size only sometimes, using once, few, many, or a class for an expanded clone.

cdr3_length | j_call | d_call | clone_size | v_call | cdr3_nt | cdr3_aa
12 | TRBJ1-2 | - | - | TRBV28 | TGTGCCACCGCCGCGCTCCCTTATGGCTACACCTTC | CATAALPYGYTF
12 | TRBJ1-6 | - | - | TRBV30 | TGTGCAAAACAGTCGGATAATTCACCCCTCCACTTT | CAKQSDNSPLHF
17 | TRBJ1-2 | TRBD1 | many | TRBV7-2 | TGTGCCAGCAGCTTAGCCGGGACAGGGGCCTCTTGGGGTGGCTACACCTTC | CASSLAGTGASWGGYTF
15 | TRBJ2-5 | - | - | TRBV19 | TGTGCCAGTAGTCGCCAGGGTGGGTACCAAGAGACCCAGTACTTC | CASSRQGGYQETQYF
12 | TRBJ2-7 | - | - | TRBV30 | TGTGCCTGGAGTTCGATCAGTTACGAGCAGTACTTC | CAWSSISYEQYF
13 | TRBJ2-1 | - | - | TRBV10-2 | TGCGCCAGCAGTGCGGGGAGCTACAATGAGCAGTTCTTC | CASSAGSYNEQFF
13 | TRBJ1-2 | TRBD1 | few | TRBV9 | TGTGCCAGCAGCGTAGAGGGGGCCTATGGCTACACCTTC | CASSVEGAYGYTF
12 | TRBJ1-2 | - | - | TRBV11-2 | TGTGCCAGCAGCTGGGAGGGGGATGGCTACACCTTC | CASSWEGDGYTF
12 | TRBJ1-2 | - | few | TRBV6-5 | TGTGCCAGCACTCGGGTCGCCTATGGCTACACCTTC | CASTRVAYGYTF
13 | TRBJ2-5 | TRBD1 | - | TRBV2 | TGTGCCAGCAGTGAGGACAGGGGAGAGACCCAGTACTTC | CASSEDRGETQYF
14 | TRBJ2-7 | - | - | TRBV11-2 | TGTGCCAGCAGCTCGCGATATAGTCCCTACGAGCAGTACTTC | CASSSRYSPYEQYF
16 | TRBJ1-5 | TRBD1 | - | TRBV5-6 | TGTGCCAGCAGCTTGGCGGGACAGGGGGCAAATCAGCCCCAGCATTTT | CASSLAGQGANQPQHF